The rows below give T cell receptor beta chains drawn from one sample of a study of blood T cells in healthy people across ages. TCRdb passed the 5' RACE reads through MiXCR, listing each CDR3 protein once. The sample has 1.5 million to 2 million distinct CDR3 sequences, 35% to 50% seen once. Sequencing was performed on blood. All receptors derive from a human donor in good health. Both conserved end residues are part of each CDR3. The order of the fields is D gene, J gene, V gene, clone size, CDR3 DNA, CDR3 protein. A D gene is named only where the DNA matches it firmly. Expanded clones are given a class, and other clones once, few, many or no size at all.

>TRBD1|TRBJ1-4|TRBV12-3/TRBV12-4|.
TGTGCCAGCACAAATACAGGGGAACGTGAAAAACTGTTTTTT
CASTNTGEREKLFF
>.|TRBJ2-7|TRBV28|few
TGTGCCAGCAGCCCTGGGGGGGGGACAATCTCCTACGAGCAGTACTTC
CASSPGGGTISYEQYF
>.|TRBJ2-3|TRBV5-1|.
TGCGCCAGCAGCCTGGGGACGTCCATGGATACGCAGTATTTT
CASSLGTSMDTQYF
>.|TRBJ2-7|TRBV29-1|many
TGCAGCGCTCTCGAGGGCTACGAGCAGTACTTC
CSALEGYEQYF
>.|TRBJ2-5|TRBV28|.
TGTGCCAGCGGGGGGGCTCGAGAGACCCAGTACTTC
CASGGARETQYF
>TRBD1|TRBJ1-5|TRBV4-1|.
TGCGCCAGCAGCCACGGACCCACGACAGGGTTGGTGCATTTT
CASSHGPTTGLVHF
>.|TRBJ1-5|TRBV20-1|.
TGCAGTGCTAGAGTACAGGGAACCAATCAGCCCCAGCATTTT
CSARVQGTNQPQHF
>TRBD1|TRBJ2-7|TRBV20-1|few
TGCAGTGCTGCTGAACCGGGACAGGGATTCTACGAGCAGTACTTC
CSAAEPGQGFYEQYF
>.|TRBJ1-6|TRBV20-1|.
TGCAGTGCTAGAGGGGTTATAGATAATTCACCCCTCCACTTT
CSARGVIDNSPLHF
>TRBD1|TRBJ2-3|TRBV7-9|.
TGTGCCAGCAGCCCAGGGGGAGAAGAACGCCGCACAGATACGCAGTATTTT
CASSPGGEERRTDTQYF
>.|TRBJ2-7|TRBV20-1|few
TGCAGTGCTGCAATTTCCCGGGACCGAACCTACGAGCAGTACTTC
CSAAISRDRTYEQYF
>.|TRBJ1-2|TRBV5-5|.
TGTGCCAGCAGCTTGGGTTCGGGGGTTACCTATGGCTACACCTTC
CASSLGSGVTYGYTF
>.|TRBJ1-2|TRBV5-6|few
TGTGCCAGCAGCTTGGCCGTAGGGGCGGATGGCTACACCTTC
CASSLAVGADGYTF
>TRBD1|TRBJ2-7|TRBV7-2|.
TGTGCCAGCAGCTCGCACAGGGGGCGGTACGAGCAGTACTTC
CASSSHRGRYEQYF
>TRBD1|TRBJ2-2|TRBV29-1|.
TGCAGCGTATACCCCGACAGGGGATGGGACGCCGGGGAGCTGTTTTTT
CSVYPDRGWDAGELFF
>TRBD2|TRBJ2-5|TRBV5-1|.
TGCGCCAGCAGCCTCCAAGGGACTAGCGGGGGGGGCGTCCCGTTCCAAGAGACCCAGTACTTC
CASSLQGTSGGGVPFQETQYF
>.|TRBJ2-5|TRBV9|once
TGTGCCAGCAGCGTAGGGCCGGGGCCCCCTATCCAAGAGACCCAGTACTTC
CASSVGPGPPIQETQYF
>TRBD1|TRBJ2-7|TRBV11-2|.
TGTGCCAGCAGCTTAGTCCGGGACAGGGATCCCTACGAGCAGTACTTC
CASSLVRDRDPYEQYF
>.|TRBJ2-7|TRBV7-2|many
TGTGCCAGCAGCTTACCCAAAGACAAGGTCTACGAGCAGTACTTC
CASSLPKDKVYEQYF
>.|TRBJ2-1|TRBV2|few
TGTGCCAGCGAGATTACGTTATACAATGAGCAGTTCTTC
CASEITLYNEQFF
>TRBD1|TRBJ1-5|TRBV12-3/TRBV12-4|.
TGTGCCAGCAGCGTTCGGACAGGGGTAGGTCAGCCCCAGCATTTT
CASSVRTGVGQPQHF
>.|TRBJ2-7|TRBV12-3/TRBV12-4|few
TGTGCCAGCAGCTCTTCGACGTGGGGGCGGTACGAGCAGTACTTC
CASSSSTWGRYEQYF
>.|TRBJ2-2|TRBV4-3|few
TGCGCCAGCAGCCGGGGTAGCACCGGGGAGCTGTTTTTT
CASSRGSTGELFF
>.|TRBJ2-3|TRBV9|few
TGTGCCAGCAGCGTAGGTTCGGGCCCGACAGATACGCAGTATTTT
CASSVGSGPTDTQYF
>TRBD1|TRBJ2-7|TRBV5-1|once
TGCGCCAGCAGCTCCCCCGGGACAGGGGTGGTTGAGCAGTACTTC
CASSSPGTGVVEQYF
>TRBD1|TRBJ1-5|TRBV12-3/TRBV12-4|.
TGTGCCAGCAGTTTAGCCCATCGACCTACAGGGGTGGAACAGCCCCAGCATTTT
CASSLAHRPTGVEQPQHF
>.|TRBJ1-6|TRBV12-5|.
TGTGCTAGTGGTTTGGTACGGTTGGGACAACGGGGATCACCCCTCCACTTT
CASGLVRLGQRGSPLHF
>.|TRBJ2-1|TRBV7-2|.
TGTGCCAGCAGCCAAGCTGGACTACCACGCAATGAGCAGTTCTTC
CASSQAGLPRNEQFF
>TRBD1|TRBJ2-7|TRBV29-1|many
TGCAGCGTTGAAGAACCGACAGGGGGTACCTACGAGCAGTACTTC
CSVEEPTGGTYEQYF
>TRBD1|TRBJ2-7|TRBV30|few
TGTGCCTGGAGGGGGAAGGACAGGGCCTACGAGCAGTACTTC
CAWRGKDRAYEQYF
>TRBD2|TRBJ2-1|TRBV4-3|.
TGCGCCAGCAGCCAAGATTTCCAGCGGGGGGGCAATGAGCAGTTCTTC
CASSQDFQRGGNEQFF
>.|TRBJ2-5|TRBV6-2/TRBV6-3|few
TGTGCCAGCAGGGCCGGAGGCAGATGGGAGACCCAGTACTTC
CASRAGGRWETQYF
>TRBD2|TRBJ2-1|TRBV4-2|.
TGTGCCAGCAGCCAAGGGGCTAGCGGGGGGTACGATGAGCAGTTCTTC
CASSQGASGGYDEQFF
>.|TRBJ1-5|TRBV9|.
TGTGCCAGCAGCGCGGGGGGAACACATGATCAGCCCCAGCATTTT
CASSAGGTHDQPQHF
>.|TRBJ2-7|TRBV29-1|.
TGCAGCGTTGAAGAGGGGGTATCCTACGAGCAGTACTTC
CSVEEGVSYEQYF
>.|TRBJ1-2|TRBV9|.
TGTGCCAGCAGCGTAGGTAATCGGGGCTACACCTTC
CASSVGNRGYTF
>.|TRBJ2-1|TRBV7-6|.
TGTGCCAGCACCGCGGGTCCCCGAGGCAATGAGCAGTTCTTC
CASTAGPRGNEQFF
>.|TRBJ2-4|TRBV2|.
TGTGCCAGCAGGGGGACATTAGCCAAAAACATTCAGTACTTC
CASRGTLAKNIQYF
>TRBD2|TRBJ2-1|TRBV10-3|.
TGTGCCATCATGCTAGCGGGGGGAAACAATGAGCAGTTCTTC
CAIMLAGGNNEQFF
>.|TRBJ1-5|TRBV7-9|.
TGTGCCAGCAGCTCCTCATCTCGGGCAGGGCTCAATCAGCCCCAGCATTTT
CASSSSSRAGLNQPQHF
>.|TRBJ2-7|TRBV4-2|few
TGTGCCAGCAGCCCCAACCACCTTGATACCTACGAGCAGTACTTC
CASSPNHLDTYEQYF
>.|TRBJ2-1|TRBV5-5|.
TGTGCCCGCAGCTTTTGGCTAGCCTCCTACAATGAGCAGTTCTTC
CARSFWLASYNEQFF
>TRBD1|TRBJ2-1|TRBV5-4|.
TGTGCCAGCAGCCCCGGGACAGGGGGCTTGAATGAGCAGTTCTTC
CASSPGTGGLNEQFF
>.|TRBJ2-1|TRBV27|few
TGTGCCAGCAGTTTTGTGGAGGGGAGCAATGAGCAGTTCTTC
CASSFVEGSNEQFF
>TRBD1|TRBJ2-7|TRBV20-1|.
TGCAGTGCTAGGGCCCCGACAGGGGTCAACTACGAGCAGTACTTC
CSARAPTGVNYEQYF
>TRBD1|TRBJ1-5|TRBV2|.
TGTGCCAGCACTGAAGGACAGGGGGCCACACCACATCAGCCCCAGCATTTT
CASTEGQGATPHQPQHF
>TRBD2|TRBJ2-1|TRBV5-5|few
TGTGCCGCCCGGGGGGTTAGGCCTCAAGGTGAGCAGTTCTTC
CAARGVRPQGEQFF
>TRBD2|TRBJ2-5|TRBV7-2|.
TGTGCCAGCAGCATAAATGGACTAGCGGGGGGGGAGACCCAGTACTTC
CASSINGLAGGETQYF